This T cell receptor (beta chain) was obtained from a study of identical twins. TCRdb called the 5' RACE reads again in MiXCR, with one record for every CDR3 protein. The top ten hold less than 0.35% of the sample, which has roughly 1.6 million distinct CDR3 sequences, less than 35% seen once. CDR1 is MNHNS, CDR2 SASEGT, per germline. The junction had 17 bases not matched to a gene; V was cut back by 6 bases and J by 5 bases. This CDR3 is built from 18 residues. This clonotype showed up just a few times. The rearrangement links TRBV6-1 to TRBJ1-1; 11 nucleotides line up with TRBD1. The sample was cord blood. The clonotype was recovered from a newborn girl in good health. CDR3 DNA sequence: TGTGCCAGCAGCCGCCGACCGGGACAGGGGGGATATAGGACTGAAGCTTTCTTT. This sequence encodes CASSRRPGQGGYRTEAFF.